Listed here are 27 T cell receptor beta chains from one sample, sequenced in a study of blood T cell repertoires in COVID-19 (TCRdb year 2020). To prepare the library, the immunoSEQ multiplex PCR assay was applied. What TCRdb holds here is the immuneACCESS table cut down to in-frame rearrangements. Part of the clones is not present; checked against another copy, under half of the missing clones reflect an unresolved V gene, and the others are unexplained. The sample table lists roughly 59,000 clones, 60% to 80% of them with a count of one. The top ten clonotypes cover roughly 12% of the sample. The material sequenced was peripheral blood. Receptor source: a man older than 75 with acute or convalescent COVID-19.

V is TRBV27 and J is TRBJ1-5; D is ambiguous. The V end was cut by 11 bases, the J end by 6 bases, with 17 bases between. There are 13 residues in the CDR3. CDR1 MNHEY and CDR2 SMNVEV come from the germline V gene (reference sequence). CDR3 sequence: CAASRQRFQPQHF. DNA for the CDR3: TGTGCCGCAAGCCGACAACGGTTTCAGCCCCAGCATTTT.

The chain employs TRBV19 and TRBJ2-2; 7 nucleotides match TRBD2. Germline V CDR1 and CDR2: LNHDA, SQIVND (reference sequence). CDR3 length: 15 amino acids. V lost 3 bases, J lost 6 bases, and 7 bases stayed unmatched. CDR3 sequence reads: CASSMRGSDAGELFF. The CDR3 DNA reads TGTGCCAGTAGTATGCGGGGGAGCGACGCCGGGGAGCTGTTTTTT.

The CDR3 DNA sequence: TGCGCCAGCAGCCCCCGTCCCGGCACCGGGGAGCTGTTTTTT. Translated: CASSPRPGTGELFF. This chain joins TRBV5-1 and TRBJ2-2, with D unclear. CDR3 length: 14 residues. Per germline, CDR1 SGHRS and CDR2 YFSETQ. The V gene lost 4 bases and the J gene lost 4 bases, with 11 bases spanning the gap.

V usage is TRBV7-9 and J usage is TRBJ1-1; tentatively, D is TRBD1 (6 bases). The germline V and J ends were trimmed by 5 bases and 7 bases, with 17 bases remaining between them. The germline V gene has CDR1 SEHNR and CDR2 FQNEAQ (reference sequence). There are 14 residues in the CDR3. In nucleotides, the CDR3 is TGTGCCAGCAGCATATCCGGGACACAGGGTGAAGCTTTCTTT. The encoded protein is CASSISGTQGEAFF.

This sequence joins TRBV4-1 and TRBJ2-3; 10 nucleotides line up with TRBD2. J was trimmed by 2 bases and V by 0 bases; bases with no gene match: 5. The CDR3 is 17 residues long. Germline V gives CDR1 MGHRA, CDR2 YSYEKL. As DNA, the CDR3 is TGCGCCAGCAGCCAAGATTTAGCGGGAGGAAACACAGATACGCAGTATTTT. The encoded protein is CASSQDLAGGNTDTQYF.

This sequence joins TRBV3-1 (or the pseudogene TRBV3-2) and TRBJ2-7, with D tentatively TRBD2 (7 bases). The CDR3 has 15 amino acids. Trimming took off 1 base at V and 2 bases at J, with 12 bases between the two ends. The V gene's germline CDR1 is LGHDT and CDR2 YNNKEL (reference sequence). The CDR3 nucleotides read TGTGCCAGCAGCCAAGGCGGGGGCGCCCCCTACGAGCAGTACTTC. It is translated as CASSQGGGAPYEQYF.

The chain is built from TRBV7-8 and TRBJ1-4; the D is unclear. The CDR3 contains 15 residues. The V gene's germline CDR1 is SGHVS and CDR2 FQNEAQ. V was trimmed by 6 bases and J by 5 bases, leaving 16 bases between them. CDR3 amino acids: CASSTRIARNEKLFF. DNA of the CDR3: TGTGCCAGCAGTACCCGGATCGCTAGAAATGAAAAACTGTTTTTT.

This clone was recorded once. The chain joins TRBV30 to TRBJ2-1; D is unclear. Germline assignment: CDR1 GTSNPN and CDR2 SVGIG (reference sequence). The CDR3 is 15 amino acids. Trimming cost V 2 bases and J 0 bases, with 11 bases left between them. Here the CDR3 reads CAWSYDKSSYNEQFF. In DNA form, the CDR3 reads TGTGCCTGGAGTTATGACAAGAGCTCCTACAATGAGCAGTTCTTC.

The chain is built from TRBV12-3 or TRBV12-4 and TRBJ1-2; maybe TRBD1 (5 bases). V lost 3 bases to trimming and J lost 8 bases, with 10 bases between them. This CDR3 has 12 amino acids. CDR3 amino acids: CASSLSGVGYTF. The CDR3 DNA reads TGTGCCAGCAGTTTGTCGGGGGTCGGCTACACCTTC.

The chain uses TRBV30 and TRBJ1-6; possibly TRBD1 for D (5 bases). Trimming stripped 3 bases from V and 4 bases from J, with 13 bases between. CDR1 is GTSNPN and CDR2 is SVGIG in the germline V gene (reference sequence). The CDR3 length is 15 residues. CDR3 loop: CAWSGGRTYNSPLHF. The CDR3 DNA reads TGTGCCTGGAGCGGGGGGAGGACGTATAATTCACCCCTCCACTTT. Supplemented by reference TRBV30 and TRBJ1-6, the full variable domain reads SQTIHQWPATLVQPVGSPLSLECTVEGTSNPNLYWYRQAAGRGLQLLFYSVGIGQISSEVPQNLSASRPQDRQFILSSKKLLLSDSGFYLCAWSGGRTYNSPLHFGNGTRLTVT.

The rearrangement links TRBV5-4 to TRBJ2-5, with 7 bases that match TRBD2. V shed 4 bases and J 5 bases; nucleotides not matched to a gene: 8. There are 14 residues in the CDR3. CDR1 is SGHNT and CDR2 is YYREEE in the germline V gene (reference sequence). The CDR3 here is CASSGVRGGETQYF. DNA for the CDR3: TGTGCCAGCAGCGGGGTGAGGGGAGGGGAGACCCAGTACTTC.

J is TRBJ2-3 and V is TRBV27; a weak D match, TRBD1 (6 bases). The V gene lost 8 bases and the J gene lost 2 bases, with 20 bases spanning the gap. The CDR3 extends over 16 amino acids. The germline CDR1 and CDR2 sequences are MNHEY and SMNVEV (reference sequence). CDR3 protein: CASGNRDTVYTDTQYF. In DNA, the CDR3 is TGTGCCAGCGGGAACCGGGACACAGTTTACACAGATACGCAGTATTTT.

V gene TRBV27 combines with J gene TRBJ2-3; no clear D. Germline CDR1 and CDR2: MNHEY and SMNVEV (reference sequence). The V end lost 8 bases, the J end lost 0 bases, and 12 bases lay between the germline ends. The CDR3 contains 14 residues. CDR3 in DNA: TGTGCCAGCGCGCGGTGGGTTAGCACAGATACGCAGTATTTT. It specifies CASARWVSTDTQYF.

The chain joins TRBV24-1 to TRBJ2-5, with TRBD1 matching over 10 bases. Germline assignment: CDR1 KGHDR and CDR2 SFDVKD. The V and J ends lost 1 base and 3 bases, in that order; junction bases with no gene match: 1. CDR3 length: 15 residues. CDR3 protein: CATSDLGTGEETQYF. CDR3 bases: TGTGCCACCAGTGATTTAGGGACAGGGGAAGAGACCCAGTACTTC.

The chain joins TRBV25-1 to TRBJ1-1; D possibly corresponds to TRBD1 (5 bases). The CDR3 is 15 residues long. The V end lost 3 bases, the J end lost 0 bases, and 11 bases lay between the germline ends. Germline CDR1 reads MGHDK; CDR2 reads SYGVNS. The chain's CDR3 is CASSDAGRVNTEAFF. The CDR3, as DNA: TGTGCCAGCAGTGATGCAGGGAGGGTGAACACTGAAGCTTTCTTT.

The genes are TRBV19 and TRBJ1-2, with D perhaps matching TRBD1 (5 bases). CDR3 length: 13 amino acids. Trimming cost V 3 bases and J 6 bases, with 11 bases left between them. CDR1 is LNHDA and CDR2 is SQIVND in the germline V gene (reference sequence). CDR3: CASSIGRVNGYTF. The CDR3 DNA is TGTGCCAGTAGTATTGGCAGGGTGAATGGCTACACCTTC.

A few counts support this clone. The chain uses TRBV2 and TRBJ2-2; 13 bases are shared with TRBD2. CDR1 and CDR2 (germline): SNHLY, FYNNEI. Trimming took 4 bases from V and 6 from J; bases not matched to a gene: 5. CDR3 length equals 16 residues. This chain's CDR3 is CASSGLAGGGSGELFF. Here the CDR3 DNA reads TGTGCCAGCAGTGGACTAGCGGGAGGTGGCTCCGGGGAGCTGTTTTTT.

This clone has a handful of counts. This rearrangement joins TRBV5-4 to TRBJ2-6; D not resolved. There are 15 residues in the CDR3. V gave up 0 bases and J gave up 0 bases, with 4 bases separating them. Germline-derived CDR1 and CDR2 are SGHNT and YYREEE (reference sequence). The CDR3 DNA sequence: TGTGCCAGCAGCTTGGATAGCTCTGGGGCCAACGTCCTGACTTTC. Translation: CASSLDSSGANVLTF.

J is TRBJ1-5 and V is TRBV6-5, with D tentatively TRBD1 (6 bases). The CDR3 is made up of 15 amino acids. The germline CDR1 and CDR2 sequences are MNHEY and SVGAGI. Trimming took 6 bases from V and 0 from J, leaving 12 bases between them. As DNA, the CDR3 is TGTGCCAGCAGGAATAACAGGGATAGCAATCAGCCCCAGCATTTT. Protein sequence: CASRNNRDSNQPQHF.

This clone appeared a few times. The chain employs TRBV6-5 and TRBJ1-4; 12 bases match TRBD1. V dropped 8 bases and J dropped 5; count of bases not matched to a gene: 3. This CDR3 is 14 amino acids long. Looked up from germline, CDR1 is MNHEY and CDR2 is SVGAGI. CDR3 protein: CASVGTGGNEKLFF. DNA for the CDR3: TGTGCCAGCGTAGGGACAGGGGGCAATGAAAAACTGTTTTTT.

This clone was picked up a small number of times. This sequence joins TRBV9 and TRBJ2-7, with D maybe TRBD1 (7 bases). V lost 3 bases, J lost 2 bases, and 15 bases lay in between. This CDR3 is 15 amino acids long. The V gene's germline CDR1 is SGDLS and CDR2 YYNGEE. The CDR3 here is CASSAQGGDAYEQYF. The CDR3 DNA is TGTGCCAGCAGCGCCCAGGGGGGCGACGCCTACGAGCAGTACTTC. Full variable domain (outside the CDR3, taken from reference TRBV9 and TRBJ2-7): DSGVTQTPKHLITATGQRVTLRCSPRSGDLSVYWYQQSLDQGLQFLIQYYNGEERAKGNILERFSAQQFPDLHSELNLSSLELGDSALYFCASSAQGGDAYEQYFGPGTRLTVT.

This rearrangement joins TRBV29-1 to TRBJ1-2; TRBD1 might be the D (5 bases). Looked up from germline, CDR1 is SQVTM and CDR2 is ANQGSEA. This CDR3 comprises 12 residues. V lost 0 bases and J 7 bases, leaving 9 bases between the germline ends. DNA for the CDR3: TGCAGCGTTGAAGAGGTAGGGGCTGGCTACACCTTC. Its protein product is CSVEEVGAGYTF.

This clone is a singleton in its sample. CDR3 sequence: CATSRDRVRTGNTGPQETQYF. The CDR3 nucleotides are TGTGCCACCAGCAGAGATCGGGTGAGGACAGGGAATACCGGCCCCCAAGAGACCCAGTACTTC. V gene TRBV15 combines with J gene TRBJ2-5, with TRBD1 matching over 8 bases. The trim removed 0 bases at V and 1 base at J, leaving 19 bases unmatched. Germline-derived CDR1 and CDR2 are LNHNV and YYDKDF (reference sequence). CDR3 length equals 21 residues.

The chain combines TRBV5-1 with TRBJ1-6; the match to TRBD1 covers 7 bases. The length of the CDR3 is 15 residues. Looked up from germline, CDR1 is SGHRS and CDR2 is YFSETQ. V lost 0 bases and J lost 6; bases outside the gene matches: 3. In DNA form, the CDR3 reads TGCGCCAGCAGCTTGGATGCAGGGGGTAATTCACCCCTCCACTTT. Its translation is CASSLDAGGNSPLHF.

V gene TRBV7-2 combines with J gene TRBJ1-2, with TRBD1 identical over 9 bases. CDR3 length equals 15 residues. Trimming at V came to 1 base and at J to 7 bases, leaving 7 bases not matched to a gene. Looked up from germline, CDR1 is SGHTA and CDR2 is FQGNSA. The CDR3 DNA follows: TGTGCCAGCAGCTTAGGCACCGGGACAGGGTCTGGCTACACCTTC. Translated, it gives CASSLGTGTGSGYTF.

The chain recombines TRBV7-2 with TRBJ1-1; D gene ambiguous. Trimming removed 1 base at V and 4 bases at J, with 13 bases between. The germline CDR1 and CDR2 sequences are SGHTA and FQGNSA. This CDR3 has 15 residues. In nucleotides, the CDR3 is TGTGCCAGCAGCTTAGAGGTCAACCGCGGCACTGAAGCTTTCTTT. It translates to CASSLEVNRGTEAFF. Using reference TRBV7-2 and TRBJ1-1 for the parts outside the CDR3, the full variable domain is GAGVSQSPSNKVTEKGKDVELRCDPISGHTALYWYRQSLGQGLEFLIYFQGNSAPDKSGLPSDRFSAERTGGSVSTLTIQRTQQEDSAVYLCASSLEVNRGTEAFFGQGTRLTVV.

In regard to this clone: Other DNA sequences in this sample translate to the same CDR3. The gene calls are TRBV5-4 and TRBJ2-3; D unclear. V lost 1 base and J 1 base, leaving 4 bases between the germline ends. Germline V CDR1 and CDR2: SGHNT, YYREEE (reference sequence). This CDR3 region has 13 residues. In DNA form, the CDR3 reads TGTGCCAGCAGCTTGCAGGGCACAGATACGCAGTATTTT. The encoded protein is CASSLQGTDTQYF.